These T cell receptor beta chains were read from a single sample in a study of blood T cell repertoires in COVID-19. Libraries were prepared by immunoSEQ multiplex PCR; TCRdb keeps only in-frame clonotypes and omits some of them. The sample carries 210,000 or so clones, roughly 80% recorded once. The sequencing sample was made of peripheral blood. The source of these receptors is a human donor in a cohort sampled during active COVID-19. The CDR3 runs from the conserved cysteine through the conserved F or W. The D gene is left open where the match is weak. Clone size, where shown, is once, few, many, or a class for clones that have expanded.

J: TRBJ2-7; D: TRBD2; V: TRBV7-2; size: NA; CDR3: CASSLGTRTPYEQYF; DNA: TGTGCCAGCAGCTTAGGGACTAGAACGCCCTACGAGCAGTACTTC
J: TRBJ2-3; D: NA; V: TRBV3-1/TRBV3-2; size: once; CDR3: CASTPGGVRMDTQYF; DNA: TGTGCCAGCACCCCCGGCGGGGTTAGGATGGATACGCAGTATTTT
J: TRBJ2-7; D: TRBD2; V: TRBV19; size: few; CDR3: CASSIASASGAYEQYF; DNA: TGTGCCAGTAGTATAGCGTCGGCTAGCGGAGCCTACGAGCAGTACTTC
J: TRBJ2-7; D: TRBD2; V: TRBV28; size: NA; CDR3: CASSSLRSGRSSYEQYF; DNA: TGTGCCAGCAGTTCCCTTAGGAGCGGGAGGAGCTCCTACGAGCAGTACTTC
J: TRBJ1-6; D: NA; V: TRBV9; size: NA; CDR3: CASSVRDYNSPLHF; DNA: TGTGCCAGCAGCGTGAGGGACTATAATTCACCCCTCCACTTT
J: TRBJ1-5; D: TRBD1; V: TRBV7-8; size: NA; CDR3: CASSSQGNQPQHF; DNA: TGTGCCAGCAGCTCACAGGGGAATCAGCCCCAGCATTTT
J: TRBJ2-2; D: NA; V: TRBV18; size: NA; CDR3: CASSRSGGELFF; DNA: TGTGCCAGCTCACGGAGCGGCGGGGAGCTGTTTTTT
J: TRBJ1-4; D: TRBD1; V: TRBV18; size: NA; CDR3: CASSQDRGSEKLFF; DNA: TGTGCCAGCTCTCAGGACAGGGGAAGCGAAAAACTGTTTTTT
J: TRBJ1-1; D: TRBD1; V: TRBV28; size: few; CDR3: CASRSDRALFEAFF; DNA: TGTGCCAGCAGATCCGACAGGGCACTTTTTGAAGCTTTCTTT
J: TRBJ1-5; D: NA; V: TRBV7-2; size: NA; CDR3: CASSFRVDQPQHF; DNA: TGTGCCAGCAGCTTCAGGGTGGATCAGCCCCAGCATTTT
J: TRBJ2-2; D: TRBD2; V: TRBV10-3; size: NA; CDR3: CAISPAGETGELFF; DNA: TGTGCCATCTCTCCAGCGGGGGAAACCGGGGAGCTGTTTTTT
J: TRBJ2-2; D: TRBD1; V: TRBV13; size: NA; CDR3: CASSRQGIGELFF; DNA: TGTGCCAGCAGCCGACAGGGGATCGGGGAGCTGTTTTTT
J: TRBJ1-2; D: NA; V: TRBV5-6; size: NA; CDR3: CASSQLDYGYTF; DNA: TGTGCCAGCAGCCAGCTAGACTATGGCTACACCTTC
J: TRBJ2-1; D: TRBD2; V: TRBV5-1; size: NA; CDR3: CASDPSGTYNEQFF; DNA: TGCGCCAGCGATCCTAGCGGGACTTACAATGAGCAGTTCTTC
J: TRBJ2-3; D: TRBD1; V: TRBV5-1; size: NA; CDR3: CASSLVKRQGRDTQYF; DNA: TGCGCCAGCAGCTTGGTCAAGCGACAGGGCCGGGATACGCAGTATTTT
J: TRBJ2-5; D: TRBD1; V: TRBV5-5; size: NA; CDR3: CASSLVAGGQTQYF; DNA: TGTGCCAGCAGCTTGGTGGCAGGGGGTCAGACCCAGTACTTC
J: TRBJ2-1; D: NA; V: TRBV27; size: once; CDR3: CASSFRQSSEQFF; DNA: TGTGCCAGCAGTTTTCGACAGTCCAGTGAGCAGTTCTTC
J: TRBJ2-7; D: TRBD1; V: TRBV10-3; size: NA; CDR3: CAISELGQGNYEQYF; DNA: TGTGCCATCAGTGAGTTAGGACAGGGGAACTACGAGCAGTACTTC
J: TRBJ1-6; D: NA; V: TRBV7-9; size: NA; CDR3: CASSSPRGGAGSPLHF; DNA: TGTGCCAGCAGCTCCCCCCGCGGGGGGGCAGGATCACCCCTCCACTTT
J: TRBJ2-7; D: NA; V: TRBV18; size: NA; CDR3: CASSPRGPRYEQYF; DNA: TGTGCCAGCTCACCCCGGGGTCCTCGCTACGAGCAGTACTTC
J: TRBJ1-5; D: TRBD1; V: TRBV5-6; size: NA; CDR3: CASSLRTGAYQPQHF; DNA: TGTGCCAGCAGCTTGAGGACAGGGGCCTATCAGCCCCAGCATTTT
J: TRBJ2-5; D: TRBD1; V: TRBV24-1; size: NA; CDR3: CATSDRQPGQGRETQYF; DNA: TGTGCCACCAGTGATCGACAGCCGGGACAGGGGAGAGAGACCCAGTACTTC
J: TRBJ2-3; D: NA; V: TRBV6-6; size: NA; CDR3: CASSLNYDTQYF; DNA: TGTGCCAGCAGTTTGAACTATGATACGCAGTATTTT
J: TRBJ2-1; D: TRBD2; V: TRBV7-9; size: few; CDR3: CASSSSGLDAFF; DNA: TGTGCCAGCAGCTCCTCAGGACTAGATGCGTTCTTC
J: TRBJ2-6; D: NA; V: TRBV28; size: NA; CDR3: CASRGGGANVLTF; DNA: TGTGCCAGCCGGGGAGGCGGGGCCAACGTCCTGACTTTC
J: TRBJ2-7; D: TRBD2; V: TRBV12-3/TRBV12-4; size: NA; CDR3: CAVRASGSREQYF; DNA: TGTGCCGTTAGGGCTAGCGGGAGCCGCGAGCAGTACTTC
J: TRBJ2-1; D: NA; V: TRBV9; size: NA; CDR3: CASSVGGAYNEQFF; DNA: TGTGCCAGCAGCGTAGGGGGAGCCTACAATGAGCAGTTCTTC
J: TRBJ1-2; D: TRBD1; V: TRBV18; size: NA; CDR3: CASSPGVGQGGNYGYTF; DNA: TGTGCCAGCTCACCGGGAGTTGGACAGGGGGGAAACTATGGCTACACCTTC
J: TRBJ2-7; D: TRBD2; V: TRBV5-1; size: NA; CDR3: CASSRGTSGRNEQYF; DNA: TGCGCCAGCAGCCGCGGGACTAGCGGGAGAAACGAGCAGTACTTC
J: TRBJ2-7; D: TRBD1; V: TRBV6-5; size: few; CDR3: CASSYRATGSYEQYF; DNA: TGTGCCAGCAGTTACCGAGCGACAGGGAGCTACGAGCAGTACTTC
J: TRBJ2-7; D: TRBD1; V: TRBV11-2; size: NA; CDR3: CASSEGDSYEQYF; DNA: TGTGCCAGCAGCGAAGGGGACAGCTACGAGCAGTACTTC
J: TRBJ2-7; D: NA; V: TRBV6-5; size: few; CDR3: CASSYSRDEQYF; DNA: TGTGCCAGCAGTTACTCGAGGGACGAGCAGTACTTC
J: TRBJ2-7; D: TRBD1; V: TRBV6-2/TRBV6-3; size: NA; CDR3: CASNPRDRGRYEQYF; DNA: TGTGCCAGCAACCCAAGGGACAGGGGGCGGTACGAGCAGTACTTC
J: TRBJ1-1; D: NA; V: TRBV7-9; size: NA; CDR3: CASSLERVTEAFF; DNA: TGTGCCAGCAGCTTAGAGAGGGTCACTGAAGCTTTCTTT
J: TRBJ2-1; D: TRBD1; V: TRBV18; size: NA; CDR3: CASSPGGTGFGNNEQFF; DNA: TGTGCCAGCTCACCAGGCGGGACAGGGTTCGGCAACAATGAGCAGTTCTTC
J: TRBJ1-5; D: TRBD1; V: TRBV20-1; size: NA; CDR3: CSASDRGNQPQHF; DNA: TGCAGTGCTAGTGACAGGGGTAATCAGCCCCAGCATTTT
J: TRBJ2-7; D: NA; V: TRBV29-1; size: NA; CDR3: CSVEKPGTYEQYF; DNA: TGCAGCGTTGAAAAACCGGGGACCTACGAGCAGTACTTC